A single sample gave rise to the 23 T cell receptor beta chains below, sequenced in a study of T-cell reconstitution after alpha-beta-depleted transplantation in children. Library preparation (for TCRbeta) was performed with unique molecular identifiers. TCRdb independently ran MiXCR on the PCR reads; one entry per CDR3 protein. Here the sample spans roughly 790,000 distinct CDR3 sequences, about 16% being singletons. The sequences come from PBMCs, mostly from graft donor cells, collected 360 days after TCRalphabeta/CD19-depleted stem cell transplant. These receptor sequences come from a male patient younger than 18 who had a stem cell transplant for acute lymphoblastic leukemia, so the T cells may come from the graft donor.

The V call is TRBV12-3 or TRBV12-4, the J call TRBJ1-4; D gene ambiguous. The CDR3 extends over 14 amino acids. V lost 6 bases, J lost 3 bases, and 11 bases lay in between. In DNA form, the CDR3 reads TGTGCCAGCAGGGGTGGCTTTGCTAATGAAAAACTGTTTTTT. It codes for CASRGGFANEKLFF.

This clonotype was seen a few times. This chain uses TRBV12-3 or TRBV12-4 with TRBJ1-1; 8 nucleotides align to TRBD1. V trimming: 3 bases; J trimming: 1 base; junction bases outside the gene matches: 7. The CDR3 length is 16 residues. CDR3 bases: TGTGCCAGCAGTTTTCGGACAGGGCGCCAGAACACTGAAGCTTTCTTT. Its translation is CASSFRTGRQNTEAFF.

This clonotype was seen more than once but under ten times. The chain employs TRBV13 and TRBJ2-5; D is possibly TRBD2 (6 bases). This CDR3 contains 14 residues. V was pared by 3 bases and J by 5 bases, with 13 bases between. The germline V gene encodes CDR1 PRHDT and CDR2 FYEKMQ (reference sequence). This CDR3 reads CASSFTPGGETQYF. As DNA, the CDR3 is TGTGCCAGCAGCTTCACCCCTGGGGGGGAGACCCAGTACTTC.

The chain is built from TRBV14 and TRBJ2-7; D is possibly TRBD2 (5 bases). Germline V lookup: CDR1 SGHDN, CDR2 FVKESK. CDR3 size: 15 residues. V was shortened by 1 base and J by 3 bases, with 13 bases between the two germline ends. CDR3 region: CASSQGTFPLYEQYF. CDR3 sequence (DNA): TGTGCCAGCAGCCAAGGGACTTTCCCCCTCTACGAGCAGTACTTC.

This chain connects TRBV30 to TRBJ2-2, with D uncertain. This CDR3 comprises 14 residues. Trimming took 0 bases from V and 2 from J, leaving 7 bases between them. Germline V gene data show CDR1 as GTSNPN and CDR2 as SVGIG (reference sequence). The CDR3 DNA sequence: TGTGCCTGGAGTGTTGCCGTAAACACCGGGGAGCTGTTTTTT. This sequence encodes CAWSVAVNTGELFF.

The chain links TRBV9 to TRBJ2-7; TRBD1 or TRBD2 may be the D gene (5 bases each). CDR1 is SGDLS and CDR2 is YYNGEE in the germline V gene. Trimming pared 10 bases from V and 4 bases from J, leaving 21 bases between. The CDR3 loop spans 14 amino acids. The CDR3 reads CASNPGPTDYEQYF. DNA for the CDR3: TGTGCCTCGAACCCGGGACCTACGGATTACGAGCAGTACTTC.

Turning to this clonotype: This clone may be a read error of a much larger clone one base away. V and J are TRBV6-1 and TRBJ1-1; no reliable D call. Germline-derived CDR1 and CDR2 are MNHNS and SASEGT. The CDR3 runs 13 residues. The V end lost 8 bases, the J end lost 10 bases, and 20 bases lay between the germline ends. Here the CDR3 DNA reads TGTGCCAGCCTACGGTCCCCAGGCGTTGGAGCTTTCTTT. It encodes CASLRSPGVGAFF.

Only a few counts were recorded for this clonotype. This chain connects TRBV4-1 to TRBJ2-1; D gene unclear. CDR3 length: 14 amino acids. V gave up 5 bases and J gave up 5 bases, with 13 bases separating them. Germline V gene lookup returns CDR1 MGHRA and CDR2 YSYEKL. The CDR3 DNA sequence: TGCGCCAGCAGCATGCTGTCACGTAACAATGAGCAGTTCTTC. The encoded protein is CASSMLSRNNEQFF.

V gene TRBV15 combines with J gene TRBJ1-1, with TRBD1 matching 7 bases. The CDR3 is made up of 15 amino acids. CDR1 and CDR2 (germline): LNHNV, YYDKDF (reference sequence). V lost 6 bases, J lost 5 bases, and 12 bases stayed unmatched. The CDR3: CATRDWLRGPTEAFF. In DNA form, the CDR3 reads TGTGCCACCAGAGACTGGCTGAGGGGGCCGACTGAAGCTTTCTTT. The full variable domain, with the rest looked up from reference TRBV15 and TRBJ1-1, is DAMVIQNPRYQVTQFGKPVTLSCSQTLNHNVMYWYQQKSSQAPKLLFHYYDKDFNNEADTPDNFQSRRPNTSFCFLDIRSPGLGDTAMYLCATRDWLRGPTEAFFGQGTRLTVV.

This sequence joins TRBV20-1 and TRBJ2-7; D uncertain. The ends were cut back, 8 bases at V and 2 bases at J, with 16 bases in the middle. CDR1 and CDR2 from the germline V gene are DFQATT and SNEGSKA (reference sequence). The CDR3 sequence is 13 residues long. DNA for the CDR3: TGCAGTCCCCTTAAGACCACTACCTACGAGCAGTACTTC. It is translated as CSPLKTTTYEQYF.

The V gene is TRBV5-1, the J gene TRBJ2-4, with D perhaps given as TRBD1 or TRBD2 (5 bases each). Trimming shortened V by 0 bases and J by 3 bases, and 16 bases separated the two germline ends. The V gene's germline CDR1 is SGHRS and CDR2 YFSETQ. There are 17 residues in the CDR3. In nucleotides, the CDR3 is TGCGCCAGCAGCTTGGTTTGGGGACCCCATGGCAAAAACATTCAGTACTTC. Translated: CASSLVWGPHGKNIQYF.

The chain joins TRBV7-9 to TRBJ2-7; 10 positions agree with TRBD2. CDR3 length: 15 amino acids. The V gene end was trimmed by 2 bases and the J gene end by 5 bases; junction bases not matched to a gene: 6. CDR1 SEHNR and CDR2 FQNEAQ come from the germline V gene (reference sequence). The CDR3 nucleotides are TGTGCCAGCAGCTTACCGGCGCTAGCGGGAGACGAGCAGTACTTC. It codes for CASSLPALAGDEQYF.

Ten or more counts support this clonotype. This chain connects TRBV5-1 to TRBJ2-7; D is undetermined. Germline-derived CDR1 and CDR2 are SGHRS and YFSETQ. The CDR3 loop spans 12 amino acids. V lost 5 bases and J lost 5, with 11 bases in between. The chain's CDR3 is CASRDAGNEQYF. The CDR3 DNA reads TGCGCCAGCAGGGATGCCGGCAACGAGCAGTACTTC.

The chain joins TRBV20-1 to TRBJ2-2; 10 bases are shared with TRBD2. Germline V CDR1 and CDR2: DFQATT, SNEGSKA (reference sequence). V shed 5 bases, J shed 2 bases, and the junction held 8 bases outside the gene matches. The CDR3 covers 16 residues. The CDR3 loop reads CSAEASGRINTGELFF. CDR3 DNA: TGCAGTGCTGAGGCTAGCGGGAGAATCAACACCGGGGAGCTGTTTTTT.

This clonotype showed up many times. This chain joins TRBV28 and TRBJ1-6; D is unclear. Germline assignment: CDR1 MDHEN and CDR2 SYDVKM. The CDR3 sequence is 13 residues long. V gave up 5 bases and J gave up 4 bases, with 6 bases separating them. For the CDR3, the DNA is TGTGCCAGCAGTACAAGTTATAATTCACCCCTCCACTTT. Residues: CASSTSYNSPLHF.

V and J are TRBV28 and TRBJ2-1; possibly TRBD1 or TRBD2 for D (5 bases each). The germline CDR1 and CDR2 sequences are MDHEN and SYDVKM. This CDR3 is built from 17 residues. The V end lost 3 bases, the J end lost 9 bases, and 24 bases lay between the germline ends. CDR3 in amino acids: CASSFSGTGVNRGEQFF. In DNA form, the CDR3 reads TGTGCCAGCAGTTTCTCCGGGACGGGTGTTAACCGGGGTGAGCAGTTCTTC. Filled out from reference TRBV28 and TRBJ2-1, the complete variable domain reads DVKVTQSSRYLVKRTGEKVFLECVQDMDHENMFWYRQDPGLGLRLIYFSYDVKMKEKGDIPEGYSVSREKKERFSLILESASTNQTSMYLCASSFSGTGVNRGEQFFGPGTRLTVL.

The table lists this clonotype with a few counts. This chain links TRBV4-2 with TRBJ2-1; D possibly corresponds to TRBD2 (6 bases). V lost 1 base and J 10 bases, leaving 17 bases between the germline ends. The CDR3 runs to 15 residues. In germline, CDR1 is LGHNA, CDR2 YNFKEQ. CDR3 sequence: CASSQVVRRAWEQFF. The CDR3 nucleotides are TGTGCCAGCAGCCAAGTCGTAAGGAGGGCGTGGGAGCAGTTCTTC.

This clonotype was recorded a few times. This sequence joins TRBV6-1 and TRBJ2-2; D remains ambiguous. The V gene's germline CDR1 is MNHNS and CDR2 SASEGT. This CDR3 is 17 amino acids long. V lost 2 bases to trimming and J lost 0 bases, with 13 bases between them. The CDR3 loop is CASSEWSSAANTGELFF. The CDR3 DNA sequence: TGTGCCAGCAGTGAATGGAGTTCGGCAGCGAACACCGGGGAGCTGTTTTTT.

This clonotype has just a few counts. This chain joins TRBV20-1 and TRBJ2-4; no reliable D call. V was pared by 4 bases and J by 6 bases, with 10 bases between. The germline CDR1 and CDR2 sequences are DFQATT and SNEGSKA (reference sequence). This CDR3 has 12 residues. The CDR3 nucleotides read TGCAGTGCTAATGGCCAATCAAACATTCAGTACTTC. Protein sequence: CSANGQSNIQYF.

The chain combines TRBV4-2 with TRBJ2-1; TRBD2 matches 8 bases. This CDR3 has 20 residues. V lost 1 base and J lost 7; bases outside the gene matches: 21. CDR1 is LGHNA, CDR2 YNFKEQ, per germline. CDR3 loop: CASSQVGFGSGKVFANEQFF. DNA for the CDR3: TGTGCCAGCAGCCAAGTCGGGTTTGGTAGCGGGAAAGTGTTTGCGAATGAGCAGTTCTTC.

This clonotype has just a few counts. The chain has TRBV27 and TRBJ2-5, with D perhaps matching TRBD2 (5 bases). Trimming cost V 6 bases and J 2 bases, with 13 bases left between them. This CDR3 has 14 amino acids. Germline assignment: CDR1 MNHEY and CDR2 SMNVEV (reference sequence). The CDR3, as DNA: TGTGCCAGCAGCCCCCGCCCGGGACAAGAGACCCAGTACTTC. Translating it yields CASSPRPGQETQYF.

V is TRBV5-6 and J is TRBJ2-1, with 8 nucleotides matching TRBD2. V lost 0 bases, J lost 4 bases, and 6 bases stayed unmatched. The CDR3 consists of 16 residues. Germline CDR1 reads SGHDT; CDR2 reads YYEEEE. As DNA, the CDR3 is TGTGCCAGCAGCTTGGCCGGGAGGGCCCCATACAATGAGCAGTTCTTC. Translating it yields CASSLAGRAPYNEQFF.

The rearrangement joins TRBV5-1 to TRBJ2-1, with 9 positions matching TRBD2. The germline gives CDR1 SGHRS, CDR2 YFSETQ. The length of the CDR3 is 17 residues. The junction had 16 bases not matched to a gene; V was cut back by 7 bases and J by 5 bases. CDR3 in amino acids: CASYLSGSSVWDNEQFF. DNA of the CDR3: TGCGCCAGCTATCTTAGCGGGAGTTCGGTGTGGGACAATGAGCAGTTCTTC.